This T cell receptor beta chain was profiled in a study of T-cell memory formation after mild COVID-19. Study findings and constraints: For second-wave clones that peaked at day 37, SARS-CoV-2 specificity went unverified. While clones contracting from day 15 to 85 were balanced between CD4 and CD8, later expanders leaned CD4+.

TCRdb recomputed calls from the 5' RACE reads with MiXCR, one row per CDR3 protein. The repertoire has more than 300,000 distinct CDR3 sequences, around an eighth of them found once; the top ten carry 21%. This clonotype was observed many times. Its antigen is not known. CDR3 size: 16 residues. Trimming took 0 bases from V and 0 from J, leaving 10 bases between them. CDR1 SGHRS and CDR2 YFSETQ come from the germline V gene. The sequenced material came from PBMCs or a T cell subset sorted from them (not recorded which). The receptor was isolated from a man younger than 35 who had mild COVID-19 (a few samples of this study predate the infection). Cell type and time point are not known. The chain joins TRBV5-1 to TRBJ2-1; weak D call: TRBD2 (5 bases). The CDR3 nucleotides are TGCGCCAGCAGCTTGGGGCAGCGGCTCTCCTACAATGAGCAGTTCTTC. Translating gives CASSLGQRLSYNEQFF.